Listed here are 27 T cell receptor beta chains from one sample, sequenced in a study of T cell responses to AZD1222 COVID-19 vaccine. Assay: immunoSEQ multiplex PCR; the TCRdb copy retains only in-frame clones and omits some. The sample lists about 110,000 clones, roughly nine tenths occurring once. The specimen was peripheral blood, collected on day 0 of AZD1222 vaccination. The source of these receptors is an adult in good health.

This clone occurred once. J is TRBJ1-1 and V is TRBV18; no reliable D call. This CDR3 is 14 amino acids long. Per germline, CDR1 KGHSH and CDR2 LQKENI. Trimming took 1 base from V and 1 from J, leaving 7 bases between them. In nucleotides, the CDR3 is TGTGCCAGCTCACCACTAATATCGAACACTGAAGCTTTCTTT. This gives the protein CASSPLISNTEAFF.

In its sample, this clone was seen a few times. The chain employs TRBV6-5 and TRBJ1-1, with 10 bases matching TRBD1. The CDR3 totals 14 residues. V lost 5 bases, J lost 4 bases, and 4 bases stayed unmatched. Germline CDR1 is MNHEY and CDR2 is SVGAGI. CDR3 in amino acids: CASSLTGGTTEAFF. The CDR3 DNA reads TGTGCCAGCAGTCTGACAGGGGGCACCACTGAAGCTTTCTTT.

The rearrangement uses TRBV6-5 and TRBJ1-2; TRBD1 is a possible D gene (5 bases). This CDR3 has 11 amino acids. The germline V and J ends were trimmed by 7 bases and 14 bases, with 17 bases remaining between them. The germline V gene has CDR1 MNHEY and CDR2 SVGAGI. The CDR3 nucleotides read TGTGCCAGCACCGATTCGGGACTTAAAACCTTC. It translates to CASTDSGLKTF.

The chain is built from TRBV7-9 and TRBJ1-5; D perhaps matches TRBD1 (6 bases). Looked up from germline, CDR1 is SEHNR and CDR2 is FQNEAQ (reference sequence). The CDR3 consists of 14 residues. Trimming shortened V by 5 bases and J by 7 bases, and 15 bases separated the two germline ends. CDR3 in amino acids: CASSQGGGQQPQHF. CDR3 DNA sequence: TGTGCCAGCAGCCAAGGCGGGGGGCAGCAGCCCCAGCATTTT.

The CDR3 region has the DNA TGTGCCAGTAGTATACCCGGACAGGGCATTTACGAGCAGTACTTC. Translated, it gives CASSIPGQGIYEQYF. This chain connects TRBV19 to TRBJ2-7, with 8 bases aligning to TRBD1. The V gene end was trimmed by 2 bases and the J gene end by 4 bases; junction bases not matched to a gene: 7. Germline lookup yields CDR1 LNHDA and CDR2 SQIVND (reference sequence). The CDR3 covers 15 residues.

The chain has TRBV6-5 and TRBJ2-5; TRBD2 might be the D (6 bases). The CDR3 runs to 13 residues. Germline-derived CDR1 and CDR2 are MNHEY and SVGAGI. V lost 6 bases, J lost 2 bases, and 10 bases lay in between. The CDR3 is CASRKSGQETQYF. The CDR3 DNA follows: TGTGCCAGCAGGAAGAGCGGGCAAGAGACCCAGTACTTC.

The CDR3 DNA reads TGTGCCAGCAGCTTAGCGGGCAGTGGCTACGAGCAGTACTTC. It codes for CASSLAGSGYEQYF. J is TRBJ2-7 and V is TRBV7-8; D uncertain. Looked up from germline, CDR1 is SGHVS and CDR2 is FQNEAQ. V was pared by 0 bases and J by 3 bases, with 9 bases between. CDR3 length equals 14 residues.

The rearrangement uses TRBV27 and TRBJ1-2; the D gene is possibly TRBD1 (6 bases). Per the germline V gene, CDR1 is MNHEY and CDR2 is SMNVEV (reference sequence). The CDR3 spans 14 residues. Between the trimmed V and J ends, which lost 7 bases and 2 bases, there was a span of 14 bases. CDR3 nucleotides: TGTGCCAGCAACAAAGGGGGGGCCAACTATGGCTACACCTTC. Its translation: CASNKGGANYGYTF.

The chain employs TRBV7-2 and TRBJ2-1; D gene uncertain. Germline V gene data show CDR1 as SGHTA and CDR2 as FQGNSA. The CDR3 is 14 residues long. Between the trimmed V and J ends, which lost 1 base and 4 bases, there was a span of 8 bases. CDR3: CASSLVSSYNEQFF. CDR3 nucleotides: TGTGCCAGCAGCTTAGTTTCTTCGTACAATGAGCAGTTCTTC.

The genes are TRBV27 and TRBJ2-7; a possible D gene is TRBD2 (6 bases). Germline values: CDR1 MNHEY, CDR2 SMNVEV (reference sequence). V was pared by 1 base and J by 2 bases, with 12 bases between. The CDR3 extends over 15 amino acids. The CDR3: CASSLWSAGPYEQYF. CDR3 in DNA: TGTGCCAGCAGTTTATGGTCTGCGGGGCCCTACGAGCAGTACTTC.

CDR3 in DNA: TGCGCCAGCAGCCTGCAGGGGAGTGATGGCTACACCTTC. This translates into CASSLQGSDGYTF. The chain recombines TRBV5-1 with TRBJ1-2, with D maybe TRBD1 (6 bases). Between the trimmed V and J ends, which lost 4 bases and 6 bases, there was a span of 13 bases. Germline V lookup: CDR1 SGHRS, CDR2 YFSETQ. This CDR3 contains 13 residues.

The chain employs TRBV21-1 and TRBJ2-7; the D call TRBD1 from the table was never checked on the DNA. TRBV21-1 has pseudogene status. The CDR3 extends over 13 amino acids. The CDR3 region has the DNA TGTGCCAGCAGCAAGCCGGGACACCACGAGCAGTACTTC. The encoded protein is CASSKPGHHEQYF.

The chain links TRBV4-1 to TRBJ1-6; a possible D gene is TRBD1 (6 bases). Germline-derived CDR1 and CDR2 are MGHRA and YSYEKL. The CDR3 is 17 amino acids. V gave up 0 bases and J gave up 7 bases, with 16 bases separating them. CDR3 in DNA: TGCGCCAGCAGCCAAGAATCCCCCGAACAGGGAAATTCACCCCTCCACTTT. It yields the protein CASSQESPEQGNSPLHF.

The gene calls are TRBV5-1 and TRBJ1-2; 8 bases match TRBD1. The CDR3 totals 15 residues. V shed 0 bases and J 4 bases; nucleotides not matched to a gene: 5. From germline, CDR1 is SGHRS and CDR2 YFSETQ. For the CDR3, the DNA is TGCGCCAGCAGCTTGGAACAGGGGGGCGTCTATGGCTACACCTTC. Amino acids: CASSLEQGGVYGYTF.

V and J are TRBV19 and TRBJ2-7; 7 bases fit TRBD1. The trim removed 5 bases at V and 1 base at J, leaving 2 bases unmatched. The CDR3 covers 13 residues. Per the germline V gene, CDR1 is LNHDA and CDR2 is SQIVND (reference sequence). CDR3 residues: CASSSTGSYEQYF. CDR3 sequence (DNA): TGTGCCAGTAGTTCGACAGGGTCCTACGAGCAGTACTTC.

The rearrangement joins TRBV10-2 to TRBJ2-5; perhaps TRBD2 as D (6 bases). The CDR3 length is 16 residues. CDR1 is WSHSY and CDR2 is SAAADI in the germline V gene. Trimming removed 6 bases from V and 4 bases from J, with 21 bases in between. CDR3 DNA: TGCGCCAGCAGCTATACAGAATGGGGGGACCTAGAGACCCAGTACTTC. Translated: CASSYTEWGDLETQYF.

The rearrangement links TRBV7-2 to TRBJ1-1, with unresolved D. V lost 5 bases, J lost 2 bases, and 9 bases lay in between. This CDR3 has 13 amino acids. CDR1 is SGHTA and CDR2 is FQGNSA in the germline V gene. In nucleotides, the CDR3 is TGTGCCAGCAGCCAACAGCCAAACACTGAAGCTTTCTTT. Its protein is CASSQQPNTEAFF.

V usage is TRBV7-6 and J usage is TRBJ1-4, with D perhaps matching TRBD1 (6 bases). The length of the CDR3 is 16 residues. Deletions cut 6 bases from V and 5 bases from J, with 19 bases between. Germline lookup yields CDR1 SGHVS and CDR2 FNYEAQ. The CDR3 bases are TGTGCCAGCAGTTTGAGGCAGGGGCGGGGAAATGAAAAACTGTTTTTT. As protein: CASSLRQGRGNEKLFF.

The V gene is TRBV4-2, the J gene TRBJ2-3; the D is unclear. With 1 base removed from V and 2 bases from J, the gap between germline ends came to 7 bases. The CDR3 consists of 14 residues. The germline V gene has CDR1 LGHNA and CDR2 YNFKEQ. The CDR3 sequence is CASSQGQFTDTQYF. The CDR3 DNA follows: TGTGCCAGCAGCCAAGGGCAATTCACAGATACGCAGTATTTT.

The rearrangement uses TRBV2 and TRBJ1-5; D possibly corresponds to TRBD1 (5 bases). The CDR3 has 15 residues. Germline V gives CDR1 SNHLY, CDR2 FYNNEI. The V and J ends lost 7 bases and 7 bases respectively, with 20 bases between them. CDR3 DNA sequence: TGTGCCAGCAACCCCGGGACTGGTGGGAAGCAGCCCCAGCATTTT. Its protein is CASNPGTGGKQPQHF. Together with reference TRBV2 and TRBJ1-5, the CDR3 gives the full variable domain: EPEVTQTPSHQVTQMGQEVILRCVPISNHLYFYWYRQILGQKVEFLVSFYNNEISEKSEIFDDQFSVERPDGSNFTLKIRSTKLEDSAMYFCASNPGTGGKQPQHFGDGTRLSIL.

The gene calls are TRBV10-3 and TRBJ2-7; no reliable D call. V lost 6 bases and J 3 bases, leaving 15 bases between the germline ends. This CDR3 contains 14 residues. Germline CDR1 ENHRY, CDR2 SYGVKD. The CDR3 spells CAISDKNSNYEQYF. The CDR3, as DNA: TGTGCCATCAGCGACAAGAACTCCAACTACGAGCAGTACTTC.

This clone was detected only a few times. The chain uses TRBV18 and TRBJ1-6; D is possibly TRBD1 (6 bases). The germline V gene has CDR1 KGHSH and CDR2 LQKENI. Trimming pared 6 bases from V and 9 bases from J, leaving 21 bases between. The CDR3 has 16 amino acids. The CDR3 DNA is TGTGCCAGCTCCCCAGGGTCCGTAGGGGGGGGTTCACCCCTCCACTTT. Residues: CASSPGSVGGGSPLHF. The full variable domain, completed using reference TRBV18 and TRBJ1-6, is NAGVMQNPRHLVRRRGQEARLRCSPMKGHSHVYWYRQLPEEGLKFMVYLQKENIIDESGMPKERFSAEFPKEGPSILRIQQVVRGDSAAYFCASSPGSVGGGSPLHFGNGTRLTVT.

This chain links TRBV7-8 with TRBJ1-6, with D possibly TRBD1 on 5 matching bases. The V end was cut by 1 base, the J end by 10 bases, with 17 bases between. CDR1 SGHVS and CDR2 FQNEAQ come from the germline V gene. The CDR3 sequence is 16 residues long. CDR3 in amino acids: CASSLEVGRGGSPLHF. CDR3 in DNA: TGTGCCAGCAGCTTAGAGGTGGGACGTGGGGGGTCACCCCTCCACTTT.

The rearrangement links TRBV14 to TRBJ1-4; TRBD1 agrees at 9 bases. CDR3 length equals 16 residues. CDR1 is SGHDN, CDR2 FVKESK, per germline. Trimming took 2 bases from V and 8 from J; bases not matched to a gene: 9. The CDR3 DNA sequence: TGTGCCAGCAGCCAATTAACCGGGACAGGGCAAGAAAAACTGTTTTTT. Its protein product is CASSQLTGTGQEKLFF. The full variable domain, in which reference TRBV14 and TRBJ1-4 provide the parts outside the CDR3, is EAGVTQFPSHSVIEKGQTVTLRCDPISGHDNLYWYRRVMGKEIKFLLHFVKESKQDESGMPNNRFLAERTGGTYSTLKVQPAELEDSGVYFCASSQLTGTGQEKLFFGSGTQLSVL.

The V and J genes are TRBV19 and TRBJ1-5; D is ambiguous. CDR3 length: 15 amino acids. Deletions cut 5 bases from V and 0 bases from J, with 11 bases between. CDR1 is LNHDA, CDR2 SQIVND, per germline (reference sequence). CDR3 region: CASSREGNSNQPQHF. CDR3 DNA sequence: TGTGCCAGTAGTCGGGAGGGAAATAGCAATCAGCCCCAGCATTTT.

This clone was recorded a few times. The chain employs TRBV28 and TRBJ1-4; D is possibly TRBD1 (5 bases). Germline V gene lookup returns CDR1 MDHEN and CDR2 SYDVKM. With 6 bases removed from V and 4 bases from J, the gap between germline ends came to 12 bases. The CDR3 is 14 amino acids. The CDR3 DNA follows: TGTGCCAGCAGAACAGGTCTCGTTAATGAAAAACTGTTTTTT. Its translation is CASRTGLVNEKLFF.

DNA of the CDR3: TGTGCCACCAGCCAAGACAGGGGCCACGGGAATGAGCAGTTCTTC. As protein: CATSQDRGHGNEQFF. The chain links TRBV15 to TRBJ2-1; 8 nucleotides align to TRBD1. This CDR3 region has 15 residues. With 5 bases clipped from V and 7 bases from J, the junction kept 10 bases outside the gene matches. Germline V gives CDR1 LNHNV, CDR2 YYDKDF (reference sequence).